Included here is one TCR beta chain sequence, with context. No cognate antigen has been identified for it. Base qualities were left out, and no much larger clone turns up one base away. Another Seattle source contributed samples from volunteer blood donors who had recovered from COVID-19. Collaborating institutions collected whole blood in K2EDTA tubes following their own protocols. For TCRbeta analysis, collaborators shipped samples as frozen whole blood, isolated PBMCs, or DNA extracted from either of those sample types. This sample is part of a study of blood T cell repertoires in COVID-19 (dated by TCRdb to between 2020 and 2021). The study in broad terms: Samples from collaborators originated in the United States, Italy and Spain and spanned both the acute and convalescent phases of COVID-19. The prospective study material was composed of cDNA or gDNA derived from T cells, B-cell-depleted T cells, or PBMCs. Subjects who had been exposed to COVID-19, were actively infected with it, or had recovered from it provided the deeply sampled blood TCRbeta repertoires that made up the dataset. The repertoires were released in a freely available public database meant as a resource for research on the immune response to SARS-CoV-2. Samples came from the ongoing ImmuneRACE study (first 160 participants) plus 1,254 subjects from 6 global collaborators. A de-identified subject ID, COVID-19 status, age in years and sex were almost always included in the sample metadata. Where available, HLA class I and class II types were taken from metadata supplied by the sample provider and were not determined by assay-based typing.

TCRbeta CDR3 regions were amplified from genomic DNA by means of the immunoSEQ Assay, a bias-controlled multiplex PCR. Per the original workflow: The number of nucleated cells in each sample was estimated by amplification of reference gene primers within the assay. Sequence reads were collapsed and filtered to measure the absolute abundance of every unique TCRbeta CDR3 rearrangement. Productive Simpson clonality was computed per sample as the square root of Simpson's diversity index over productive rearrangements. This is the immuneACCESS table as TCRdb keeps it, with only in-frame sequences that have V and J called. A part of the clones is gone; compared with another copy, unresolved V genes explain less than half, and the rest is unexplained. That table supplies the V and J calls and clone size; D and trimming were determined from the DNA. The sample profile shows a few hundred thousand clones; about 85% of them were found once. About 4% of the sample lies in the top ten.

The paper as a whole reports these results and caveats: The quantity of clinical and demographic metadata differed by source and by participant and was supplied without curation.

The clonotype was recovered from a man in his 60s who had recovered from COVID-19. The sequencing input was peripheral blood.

The DNA sequence is TGCGCCAGCAGCTTATCCGGGACAGCCTCCTACGAGCAGTACTTC. It encodes CASSLSGTASYEQYF. The V and J genes are TRBV5-1 and TRBJ2-7, with 7 middle bases fitting TRBD1. Including the terminal cysteine and phenylalanine, the CDR3 comprises 15 residues. Only CDR3 DNA is held: 45 bases, read in frame from base 1. CDR1 and CDR2 are drawn from the germline V gene: SGHRS, YFSETQ. V has 2 bases trimmed and J has 0 bases trimmed; junction bases matching no gene number 5.